Listed here are 10 T cell receptor beta chains from one sample, sequenced in a study of cytomegalovirus exposure and HLA in healthy donors. The PCR made use of 60 Vbeta and 13 Jbeta primers. Sequenced by immunoSEQ multiplex PCR; TCRdb stores in-frame clones only, minus some. The sample yields 100,000 to 150,000 clones, about 78% seen once. The sequenced sample was PBMCs. The receptor set was obtained from a female donor in good health and CMV-seronegative.

The chain recombines TRBV29-1 with TRBJ1-2; TRBD1 agrees at 8 bases. Germline V gives CDR1 SQVTM, CDR2 ANQGSEA. The CDR3 covers 13 residues. Trimming at V came to 7 bases and at J to 1 base, leaving 5 bases not matched to a gene. Written as DNA, the CDR3 is TGCAGCGCCGACAGGGGAAATAACTATGGCTACACCTTC. Translating it yields CSADRGNNYGYTF.

The gene calls are TRBV7-9 and TRBJ2-3; unclear D gene. Trimming took 5 bases from V and 3 from J, leaving 9 bases between them. Germline V gene data show CDR1 as SEHNR and CDR2 as FQNEAQ (reference sequence). CDR3 length: 13 residues. CDR3 region: CASSRDSTDTQYF. The CDR3 nucleotides are TGTGCCAGCAGCCGAGACTCTACAGATACGCAGTATTTT.

The chain uses TRBV6-6 and TRBJ2-5, with a tentative D call TRBD1 (6 bases). V gave up 0 bases and J gave up 1 base, with 12 bases separating them. The CDR3 sequence is 16 residues long. The germline CDR1 and CDR2 sequences are MNHNY and SVGAGI (reference sequence). CDR3 sequence (DNA): TGTGCCAGCAGTTACTCAGGGGGACACTCCCAAGAGACCCAGTACTTC. Residues: CASSYSGGHSQETQYF.

J is TRBJ1-1 and V is TRBV7-9; maybe TRBD1 (6 bases). Trimming cost V 5 bases and J 6 bases, with 16 bases left between them. This CDR3 contains 14 residues. Germline loops: CDR1 SEHNR, CDR2 FQNEAQ (reference sequence). This CDR3 reads CASSAGTGGAEAFF. As DNA, the CDR3 is TGTGCCAGCAGCGCCGGGACGGGGGGCGCTGAAGCTTTCTTT.

This clone has just a few counts. The chain joins TRBV6-1 to TRBJ1-1, with TRBD1 identical over 7 bases. Germline assignment: CDR1 MNHNS and CDR2 SASEGT. The CDR3 is 14 residues long. V gave up 6 bases and J gave up 4 bases; unmatched junction bases: 8. The CDR3 sequence is CASSTKGAATEAFF. The CDR3, as DNA: TGTGCCAGCAGCACAAAGGGGGCGGCCACTGAAGCTTTCTTT.

This chain links TRBV5-4 with TRBJ1-1, with D possibly being TRBD1 (6 bases). This CDR3 comprises 17 residues. The V gene's germline CDR1 is SGHNT and CDR2 YYREEE (reference sequence). The V end was cut by 6 bases, the J end by 4 bases, with 25 bases between. Here the CDR3 reads CASTRLRDILTRTEAFF. CDR3 coding DNA: TGTGCCAGCACCAGACTCCGGGACATTCTAACTCGCACTGAAGCTTTCTTT.

The chain is built from TRBV5-4 and TRBJ1-5, with D hard to call. The CDR3 runs to 14 residues. Germline CDR1 reads SGHNT; CDR2 reads YYREEE (reference sequence). Trimming cost V 1 base and J 7 bases, with 12 bases left between them. The CDR3 DNA follows: TGTGCCAGCAGCTTGAAGAGGAGTGGACAGCCCCAGCATTTT. It encodes CASSLKRSGQPQHF.

The chain uses TRBV27 and TRBJ2-7; 9 nucleotides match TRBD2. This CDR3 comprises 15 residues. Germline values: CDR1 MNHEY, CDR2 SMNVEV (reference sequence). V was pared by 5 bases and J by 6 bases, with 11 bases of the junction left unmatched. CDR3 residues: CASSPLGLAGSEQYF. As DNA, the CDR3 is TGTGCCAGCAGTCCCCTCGGGCTAGCGGGAAGCGAGCAGTACTTC.

A word on this clone: This CDR3 is also generated by other DNA sequences in the sample. This sequence joins TRBV7-9 and TRBJ2-5; D uncertain. The ends were cut back, 1 base at V and 5 bases at J, with 5 bases in the middle. Germline lookup yields CDR1 SEHNR and CDR2 FQNEAQ (reference sequence). CDR3 length: 12 amino acids. The CDR3 sequence: CASSLDRETQYF. The DNA for the CDR3 is TGTGCCAGCAGCTTAGACCGGGAGACCCAGTACTTC.

This sequence joins TRBV5-1 and TRBJ2-1, with 11 bases that match TRBD2. This CDR3 region has 17 residues. The ends lost 4 bases at V and 8 bases at J; junction bases unmatched: 14. Germline-derived CDR1 and CDR2 are SGHRS and YFSETQ. CDR3 coding DNA: TGCGCCAGCAGCCCCGGACTAGCGGGCCTCCCCGGGGATGAGCAGTTCTTC. Amino acids: CASSPGLAGLPGDEQFF.